This is a list of T cell receptor beta chains from one sample in a study of blood T cell repertoires in COVID-19. Clones were read by immunoSEQ multiplex PCR, and TCRdb kept only the in-frame ones, dropping some. The repertoire holds approximately 130,000 clones, with 87% as singletons. The source material was peripheral blood. These receptors came from a man in his fifties with active COVID-19. The CDR3 runs from the conserved cysteine through the conserved F or W. A D gene is named only where the DNA matches it firmly. Rows give clone size only sometimes, using once, few, many, or a class for an expanded clone.

d_gene	v_gene	j_gene	abundance	CDR3nt	CDR3aa
-	TRBV29-1	TRBJ2-5	once	TGCAGCGTTGAAGGCAGGGTTTCCCAAGAGACCCAGTACTTC	CSVEGRVSQETQYF
TRBD2	TRBV7-9	TRBJ2-3	-	TGTGCCAGCAGCCCCCGACTAGCGGGGGGCCCATCTGATGGGCATACGCAGTATTTT	CASSPRLAGGPSDGHTQYF
TRBD2	TRBV6-6	TRBJ2-7	-	TGTGCCAGCAGTGGGGGTAGCGGGGGGACCGCCTACGAGCAGTACTTC	CASSGGSGGTAYEQYF
TRBD1	TRBV5-1	TRBJ2-1	-	TGCGCCAGCAGCTACGCGACAGGGTTCGTCAATGAGCAGTTCTTC	CASSYATGFVNEQFF
TRBD2	TRBV30	TRBJ2-5	-	TGTGCCTGGAGTCGCGGACTAGCGGGGGGGGAGACCCAGTACTTC	CAWSRGLAGGETQYF
TRBD1	TRBV25-1	TRBJ2-7	once	TGTGCCAGCAGCAGAACAGGGGTACCCTACGAGCAGTACTTC	CASSRTGVPYEQYF
-	TRBV7-2	TRBJ2-7	-	TGTGCCAGCAGCTTAGGCAGGCCGACCTACGAGCAGTACTTC	CASSLGRPTYEQYF
TRBD1	TRBV7-6	TRBJ2-3	-	TGTGCCAGCAGCCCCCCTAGGGGGCCCGATACGCAGTATTTT	CASSPPRGPDTQYF
TRBD1	TRBV10-3	TRBJ1-5	-	TGTGCCATCAGTGAGTCCTGGGACAGGGAGAAGGATCAGCCCCAGCATTTT	CAISESWDREKDQPQHF
-	TRBV19	TRBJ2-1	-	TGTGCCACCTCCCAAGCCCCTGTCGCCTACAATGAGCAGTTCTTC	CATSQAPVAYNEQFF
-	TRBV12-3/TRBV12-4	TRBJ1-1	-	TGTGCCAGCAGTCGAGGACAGACTGAAGCTTTCTTT	CASSRGQTEAFF
-	TRBV19	TRBJ2-2	-	TGTGCCAGTAATTACTTTAACACCGGGGAGCTGTTTTTT	CASNYFNTGELFF
-	TRBV19	TRBJ2-4	-	TGTGCCAGTAGTATAACCCTTTGGAGGGACGGCCGCCCAAACATTCAGTACTTC	CASSITLWRDGRPNIQYF
-	TRBV5-1	TRBJ2-1	-	TGCGCCAGCAGCTTCCCTCCCAATGAGCAGTTCTTC	CASSFPPNEQFF
TRBD2	TRBV3-1/TRBV3-2	TRBJ2-3	-	TGTGCCAGCAGCCAAGTAACTAGCGGGGTGGCAGATACGCAGTATTTT	CASSQVTSGVADTQYF
TRBD2	TRBV27	TRBJ2-3	-	TGTGCCAGCAGTGGACTAGCGAGTAGCACAGATACGCAGTATTTT	CASSGLASSTDTQYF
TRBD2	TRBV5-1	TRBJ2-1	-	TGCGCCAGCAGCTTGGCCCTAGCGGGCCCGAGTAGCTCCTACAATGAGCAGTTCTTC	CASSLALAGPSSSYNEQFF
TRBD1	TRBV7-8	TRBJ2-5	-	TGTGCCAGCAGCCGCACAGGGGTCATCCAAGAGACCCAGTACTTC	CASSRTGVIQETQYF
-	TRBV12-1	TRBJ2-7	-	TGTGCCAGCAGCTTCCGCTCCGGGACAGGGGTGGCCGAGCAGTACTTC	CASSFRSGTGVAEQYF
TRBD2	TRBV19	TRBJ2-3	-	TGTGCCAGTAGTATAGACGAGCGGGGCTTGGATACGCAGTATTTT	CASSIDERGLDTQYF
-	TRBV4-1	TRBJ1-2	-	TGCGCCAGCAGCCAAGATCGCGGATCCCTATACTATGGCTACACCTTC	CASSQDRGSLYYGYTF
TRBD2	TRBV29-1	TRBJ2-1	once	TGCAGCGTTGGTCGGAGCGGGGGGGGCTTGGATGAGCAGTTCTTC	CSVGRSGGGLDEQFF
TRBD1	TRBV7-9	TRBJ1-1	-	TGTGCCAGCAGCACGGGACAGGTGAACACTGAAGCTTTCTTT	CASSTGQVNTEAFF
TRBD1	TRBV5-1	TRBJ1-3	-	TGCGCCAGCAGCCCCGGGACAGGGACTGGAAACACCATATATTTT	CASSPGTGTGNTIYF
TRBD1	TRBV5-1	TRBJ2-7	once	TGCGCCAGCAGCTTGATGACAGGGGACTCCTACGAGCAGTACTTC	CASSLMTGDSYEQYF
TRBD2	TRBV29-1	TRBJ2-3	-	TGCAGCGCGAATAAGCGGGGGACAGATACGCAGTATTTT	CSANKRGTDTQYF
TRBD1	TRBV12-5	TRBJ1-5	-	TGTGCTAGTGGTCACGGACAGGGAGGCAATCAGCCCCAGCATTTT	CASGHGQGGNQPQHF
TRBD1	TRBV6-5	TRBJ1-4	-	TGTGCCAGCAGTATTCGACAGGGAGTCAATGAAAAACTGTTTTTT	CASSIRQGVNEKLFF
-	TRBV11-2	TRBJ2-2	-	TGTGCCAGCAGCTTAGATCTACGGAACACCGGGGAGCTGTTTTTT	CASSLDLRNTGELFF
TRBD1	TRBV3-1/TRBV3-2	TRBJ1-2	-	TGTGCCAGCAGCCCCCGACAGGGGATAGGGGGCTACACCTTC	CASSPRQGIGGYTF
TRBD2	TRBV5-8	TRBJ2-7	few	TGTGCCAGCAGCAGGCAGCGGGGGGCCCTCTACGAGCAGTACTTC	CASSRQRGALYEQYF
-	TRBV11-2	TRBJ2-4	-	TGTGCCAGCAGCTTGACCCTAGCGACGGACATTCAGTACTTC	CASSLTLATDIQYF
TRBD1	TRBV4-2	TRBJ2-5	-	TGTGCCAGCAGCCAGACAGGGCAAGAGACCCAGTACTTC	CASSQTGQETQYF
-	TRBV29-1	TRBJ1-1	-	TGCAGCGTAACACAGCCCCGGATGTACACTGAAGCTTTCTTT	CSVTQPRMYTEAFF
-	TRBV28	TRBJ1-2	-	TGTGCCAGCAGATACCAGGGTGGAAGCTATGGCTACACCTTC	CASRYQGGSYGYTF
-	TRBV6-5	TRBJ1-5	-	TGTGCCAGCAGACAATCCAATCAGCCCCAGCATTTT	CASRQSNQPQHF
-	TRBV5-4	TRBJ2-3	-	TGTGCCAGCAGCCTCCGGGGGGCCGAAGATACGCAGTATTTT	CASSLRGAEDTQYF
TRBD2	TRBV19	TRBJ2-3	-	TGTGCCAGTAGTTTCCTAGCGGGGGGGGTGGATACGCAGTATTTT	CASSFLAGGVDTQYF
-	TRBV4-3	TRBJ2-7	-	TGCGCCAGCAGCCAAGAACCGGGGTACGAGCAGTACTTC	CASSQEPGYEQYF
TRBD1	TRBV7-2	TRBJ2-1	-	TGTGCCAGCAGCAACCGGGACAGGGCTAATGAGCAGTTCTTC	CASSNRDRANEQFF
TRBD1	TRBV11-3	TRBJ2-3	-	TGTGCCAGCAGCCGGGGACAGGGGAGGACAGATACGCAGTATTTT	CASSRGQGRTDTQYF
-	TRBV3-1/TRBV3-2	TRBJ2-2	once	TGTGCCAGCAGCCAAGTCGTGACAGTCCCCGGGGAGCTGTTTTTT	CASSQVVTVPGELFF
-	TRBV9	TRBJ2-3	-	TGTGCCAGCAGCGCTGGGAGGGGAGGGGGGTGGACAGATACGCAGTATTTT	CASSAGRGGGWTDTQYF
-	TRBV3-1/TRBV3-2	TRBJ1-3	-	TGTGCCAGCAGCCACGGGGGGACGGCCTCGAACACCATATATTTT	CASSHGGTASNTIYF
-	TRBV6-2/TRBV6-3	TRBJ1-2	-	TGTGCCAGCAGTTACTCTTCTCGGAGGGGATATGGCTACACCTTC	CASSYSSRRGYGYTF
-	TRBV6-5	TRBJ1-6	-	TGTGCCAGCAGTTACGCAGGGGTGGATTATAATTCACCCCTCCACTTT	CASSYAGVDYNSPLHF
-	TRBV6-6	TRBJ2-2	-	TGTGCCAGCAAAAACAGGGGGGGTTCGAGGAGGGAGCTGTTTTTT	CASKNRGGSRRELFF
TRBD1	TRBV12-5	TRBJ1-2	-	TGTGCTAGTGGGGGACAGCTCTATGGCTACACCTTC	CASGGQLYGYTF
TRBD1	TRBV5-8	TRBJ2-7	-	TGTGCCAGCAGCCCGCGAGGACAGGGGGCTGGATACGAGCAGTACTTC	CASSPRGQGAGYEQYF
TRBD2	TRBV7-8	TRBJ2-1	-	TGTGCCAGCAGCTTAGCCGGGACTAGCGGCTACAATGAGCAGTTCTTC	CASSLAGTSGYNEQFF
TRBD2	TRBV11-2	TRBJ2-3	-	TGTGCCAGCAGCTTACAACCTAGCGGGGGGGCCGATACGCAGTATTTT	CASSLQPSGGADTQYF
-	TRBV5-1	TRBJ2-7	-	TGCGCCAGCAGCTTACCAGGGGACGAGCAGTACTTC	CASSLPGDEQYF
TRBD2	TRBV28	TRBJ2-1	-	TGTGCCAGCTACTCGACGGGGGTGGCTAGCGGGGGGCTGTCCTACAATGAGCAGTTCTTC	CASYSTGVASGGLSYNEQFF